Reported below is one T cell receptor beta chain. This clonotype appeared a few times. Its antigen is not yet known. It has no much larger one-base neighbor in the sample; base qualities were not kept. TCR cDNA was synthesized by 5'RACE template switching, which introduced a universal primer site and unique molecular identifiers. Priming of cDNA synthesis was performed from both the TCR alpha and TCR beta constant segments. Library amplification used two PCR steps, and the second PCR step added sample barcodes and sequencing adapters. Sequencing of the libraries was done on either Illumina HiSeq 2500 (2x100 bp) or NovaSeq (2x150 bp). For the original study's pipeline: Demultiplexing of reads and collapsing into UMI consensus sequences were performed with MIGEC, and V(D)J alignment was carried out with MiXCR. Vaccine-responding clonotypes were defined with edgeR using replicate PBMC samples, requiring FDR below 0.01 and a log2 fold change above 5 up to day 15. CD4 or CD8 identity was assigned to each bulk clonotype according to whether the clonotype was present at higher abundance in the sequenced CD4 repertoire or the sequenced CD8 repertoire. TCRdb itself trimmed the public reads at Q25 with fastp, ran MiXCR and retained productive beta chains. Rows are combined by CDR3 protein, so each entry shows the most common genes and DNA. The V and J calls reflect TCRdb's pipeline rather than the authors' work. Here the sample has about 630,000 distinct CDR3 sequences; over 9% occur a single time. The ten largest clones add up to about 15% of the sample.

This entry comes from a study of T cells after yellow fever vaccination (dated by TCRdb to 2018 to 2020). Regarding the research as a whole: The SMART-Seq v4 Ultra Low Input RNA kit was used to prepare libraries from fractions with low cell numbers. To follow T-cell clones before and after both primary and booster YFV17D yellow fever vaccination, bulk TCR alpha and beta repertoires underwent longitudinal sequencing. Two healthy male donors, one aged 18 to 30 and one aged 30 to 39 years, made up the cohort. Blood samples were taken at several timepoints before and after primary and secondary immunization, and bulk PBMC replicates and cell subsets were isolated. Study-wide findings and limitations: A small share of clonotypes was detected in both CD4 and CD8 compartments, with the overlap likely arising from convergent recombination. Most clones expanded after primary vaccination were re-detected after the booster (around 96% of CD4 and around 86% of CD8), suggesting broad memory maintenance. Because only a couple of donors were included in the study, the extent to which the findings can be generalized is limited. Computational filtering was required because FACS-sorted repertoires could contain abundant contaminating clonotypes from the bulk population. Compared with the primary T-cell response, the secondary T-cell response was faster but weaker, reaching its peak on day 5 rather than on day 15.

V has 4 bases trimmed and J has 8 bases trimmed; junction bases matching no gene number 14. From the cysteine through the phenylalanine, the CDR3 covers 17 amino acids. The sequence is cut down to CDR3 DNA, 51 bases in frame from base 1. The germline V gene (reference sequence) supplies CDR1 LNHNV and CDR2 YYDKDF. The treatment or condition label for this specimen denotes: live attenuated yellow fever vaccine strain. At every blood-draw timepoint, two biological replicates of bulk PBMCs were collected. A standard Ficoll-Paque protocol was used to isolate PBMCs from peripheral blood. TriZol was used to extract RNA from bulk PBMCs, from CD4 and CD8 fractions, and from dextramer-positive and dextramer-negative fractions.

The receptor's source is a man in his thirties or forties who received the YFV17D yellow fever vaccine. Recombination joined TRBV15 with TRBJ2-1; a stretch of 10 junction bases matches TRBD2. The starting material was PBMCs, obtained on the day of the yellow fever booster vaccination. Here the CDR3 is given as CATSKGAASGSLYEQFF. The nucleotide sequence is TGTGCCACCAGCAAAGGGGCTGCTAGCGGGAGTCTCTATGAGCAGTTCTTC.